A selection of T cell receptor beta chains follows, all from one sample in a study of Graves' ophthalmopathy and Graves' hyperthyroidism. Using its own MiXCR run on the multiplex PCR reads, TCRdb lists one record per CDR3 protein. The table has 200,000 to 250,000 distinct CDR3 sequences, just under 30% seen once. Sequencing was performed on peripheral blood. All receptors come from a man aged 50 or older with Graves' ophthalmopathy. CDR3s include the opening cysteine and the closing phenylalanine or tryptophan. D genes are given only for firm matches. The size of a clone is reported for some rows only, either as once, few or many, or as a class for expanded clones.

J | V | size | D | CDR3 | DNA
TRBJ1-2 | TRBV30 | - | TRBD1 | CASQQGNYGYTF | TGTGCCTCCCAACAGGGGAACTATGGCTACACCTTC
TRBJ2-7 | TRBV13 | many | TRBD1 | CASSKLDRGLYEQYF | TGTGCCAGCAGCAAATTGGACAGGGGGCTATACGAGCAGTACTTC
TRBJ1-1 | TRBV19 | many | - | CASSPPGANTEAFF | TGTGCCAGTAGTCCCCCGGGGGCGAACACTGAAGCTTTCTTT
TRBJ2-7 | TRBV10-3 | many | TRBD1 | CAITSGQGGVEQYF | TGTGCCATCACCTCGGGACAGGGTGGAGTCGAGCAGTACTTC
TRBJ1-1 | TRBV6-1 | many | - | CASGRTNTEAFF | TGTGCCAGCGGCCGGACGAACACTGAAGCTTTCTTT
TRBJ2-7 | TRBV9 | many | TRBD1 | CASSPRRDRNLGEQYF | TGTGCCAGCAGCCCTAGACGGGACAGGAACCTCGGGGAGCAGTACTTC
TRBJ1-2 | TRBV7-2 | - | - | CASRQGSSTNYGYTF | TGTGCCAGCAGGCAGGGGTCCTCGACTAACTATGGCTACACCTTC
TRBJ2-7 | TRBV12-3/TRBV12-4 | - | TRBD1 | CASSFRGSSYEQYF | TGTGCCAGCAGTTTCAGGGGGTCTAGCTACGAGCAGTACTTC
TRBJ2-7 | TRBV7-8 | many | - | CASSSKAGAREQYF | TGTGCCAGCAGCTCAAAGGCGGGGGCGCGAGAGCAGTACTTC
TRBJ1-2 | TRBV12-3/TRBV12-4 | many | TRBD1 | CASRGQADGYTF | TGTGCCAGCAGAGGACAGGCGGATGGCTACACCTTC
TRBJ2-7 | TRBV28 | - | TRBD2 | CASSPQREGAYEQYF | TGTGCCAGCAGTCCCCAGCGGGAGGGAGCCTACGAGCAGTACTTC
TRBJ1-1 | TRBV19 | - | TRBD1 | CASSIDKGAGTEAFF | TGTGCCAGTAGTATAGATAAGGGGGCGGGGACTGAAGCTTTCTTT
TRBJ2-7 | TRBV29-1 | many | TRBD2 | CSVQGLAGVKYF | TGCAGCGTTCAGGGACTAGCGGGAGTTAAGTACTTC
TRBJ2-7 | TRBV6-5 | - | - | CASSYAGRGVEQYF | TGTGCCAGCAGTTACGCGGGCAGGGGAGTCGAGCAGTACTTC
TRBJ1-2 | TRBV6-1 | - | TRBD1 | CASSERGQGSPRRYGYTF | TGTGCCAGCAGTGAAAGAGGACAGGGGTCACCAAGAAGATATGGCTACACCTTC
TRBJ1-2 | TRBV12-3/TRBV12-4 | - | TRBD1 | CASRLGQGHYGYTF | TGTGCCAGCAGATTGGGACAGGGGCACTATGGCTACACCTTC
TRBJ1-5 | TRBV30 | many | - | CAWSLGGDQPQHF | TGTGCCTGGAGTCTCGGGGGCGATCAGCCCCAGCATTTT
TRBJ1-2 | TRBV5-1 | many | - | CASSGLGGGPGYTF | TGCGCCAGCAGCGGGCTCGGGGGAGGACCCGGCTACACCTTC
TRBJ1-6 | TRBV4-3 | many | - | CASSQDFAGSVGSPLHF | TGCGCCAGCAGCCAAGATTTCGCAGGGAGTGTGGGTTCACCCCTCCACTTT
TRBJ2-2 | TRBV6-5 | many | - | CASSYSWRTGELFF | TGTGCCAGCAGTTACTCCTGGCGGACCGGGGAGCTGTTTTTT
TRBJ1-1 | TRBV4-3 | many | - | CASKAPNTEAFF | TGCGCCAGCAAGGCCCCGAACACTGAAGCTTTCTTT
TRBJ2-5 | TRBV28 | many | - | CASSSLQGFETQYF | TGTGCCAGCAGTTCGCTCCAGGGGTTCGAGACCCAGTACTTC
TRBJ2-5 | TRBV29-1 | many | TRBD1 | CSMGQGVVTQYF | TGCAGCATGGGACAGGGTGTTGTGACCCAGTACTTC
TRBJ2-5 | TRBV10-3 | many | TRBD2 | CAISAGSGREETQYF | TGTGCCATCAGTGCTGGTAGCGGGAGGGAAGAGACCCAGTACTTC
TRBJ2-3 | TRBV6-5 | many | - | CASSYSGAADTQYF | TGTGCCAGCAGTTACTCGGGGGCCGCAGATACGCAGTATTTT
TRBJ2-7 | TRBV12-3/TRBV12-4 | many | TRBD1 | CASSVTGGASYEQYF | TGTGCCAGCAGTGTCACAGGGGGCGCCTCCTACGAGCAGTACTTC
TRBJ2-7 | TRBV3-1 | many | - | CASSQGLGFPYEQYF | TGTGCCAGCAGCCAAGGATTAGGGTTCCCCTACGAGCAGTACTTC
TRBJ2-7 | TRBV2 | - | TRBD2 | CATKRDSYEQYF | TGTGCCACCAAGCGGGATTCCTACGAGCAGTACTTC
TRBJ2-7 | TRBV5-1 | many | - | CASSLQFSRSYEQYF | TGCGCCAGCAGCTTGCAGTTTTCCAGGTCCTACGAGCAGTACTTC
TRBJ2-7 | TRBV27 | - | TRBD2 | CASSLVGEGGYEQYF | TGTGCCAGCAGTCTTGTTGGGGAGGGTGGATACGAGCAGTACTTC
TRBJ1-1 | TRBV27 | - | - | CASSLSLGRGGNTEAFF | TGTGCCAGCAGTTTATCGCTAGGGAGGGGAGGGAACACTGAAGCTTTCTTT
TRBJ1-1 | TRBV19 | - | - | CASSIGSGPNTEAFF | TGTGCCAGTAGTATCGGGTCAGGACCGAACACTGAAGCTTTCTTT
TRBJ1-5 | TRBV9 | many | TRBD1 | CASSNEGANQPQHF | TGTGCCAGCAGCAACGAGGGGGCGAATCAGCCCCAGCATTTT
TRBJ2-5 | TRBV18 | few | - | CASSPLGSGASQETQYF | TGTGCCAGCTCACCACTCGGGTCTGGGGCCAGTCAAGAGACCCAGTACTTC
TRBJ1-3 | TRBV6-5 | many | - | CASRYSGSGNTIYF | TGTGCCAGCAGATATTCAGGCTCTGGAAACACCATATATTTT
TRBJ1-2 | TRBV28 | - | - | CASRHLVGQGSNYGYTF | TGTGCCAGCCGCCACCTCGTGGGGCAGGGTTCTAACTATGGCTACACCTTC
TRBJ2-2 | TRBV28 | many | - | CASKLGANTGELFF | TGTGCCAGCAAGCTAGGGGCGAACACCGGGGAGCTGTTTTTT
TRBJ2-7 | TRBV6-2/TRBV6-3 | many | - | CASSYQRASYEQYF | TGTGCCAGCAGTTACCAGCGGGCCTCCTACGAGCAGTACTTC
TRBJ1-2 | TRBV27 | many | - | CASSLRTGYGHTF | TGTGCCAGCAGTTTAAGAACAGGCTATGGCCACACCTTC
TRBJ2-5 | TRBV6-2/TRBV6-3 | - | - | CASSYGNYQETQYF | TGTGCCAGCAGTTACGGGAACTACCAAGAGACCCAGTACTTC
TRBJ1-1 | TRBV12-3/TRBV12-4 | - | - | CASSYGILGTNTEAFF | TGTGCCAGCAGTTACGGGATCCTGGGAACAAACACTGAAGCTTTCTTT
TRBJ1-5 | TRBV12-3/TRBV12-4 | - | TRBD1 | CASRQGARNQPQHF | TGTGCCAGCAGACAGGGGGCGCGCAATCAGCCCCAGCATTTT
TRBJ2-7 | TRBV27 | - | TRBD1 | CASRSTWDRARSYEQYF | TGTGCCAGCAGATCTACCTGGGACAGGGCTCGCTCCTACGAGCAGTACTTC
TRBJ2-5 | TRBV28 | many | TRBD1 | CASIQDRAVASQYF | TGTGCCAGCATTCAGGACAGGGCAGTGGCATCCCAGTACTTC
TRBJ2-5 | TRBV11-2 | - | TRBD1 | CASSLLGQGFQETQYF | TGTGCCAGCAGCTTACTCGGACAGGGCTTCCAAGAGACCCAGTACTTC
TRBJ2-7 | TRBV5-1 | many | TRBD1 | CASSHRGISYEQYF | TGCGCCAGCAGCCACAGGGGAATTTCGTACGAGCAGTACTTC
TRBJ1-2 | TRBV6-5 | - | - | CASSYQDSRYGYTF | TGTGCCAGCAGTTACCAGGACAGCCGCTATGGCTACACCTTC
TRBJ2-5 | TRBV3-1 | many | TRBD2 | CASSQETGGLAGEETQYF | TGTGCCAGCAGCCAAGAGACAGGAGGACTAGCGGGAGAAGAGACCCAGTACTTC
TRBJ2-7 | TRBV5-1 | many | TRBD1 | CASSSGTGTSPVSYEQYF | TGCGCCAGCAGCTCCGGGACAGGGACCTCCCCGGTCTCCTACGAGCAGTACTTC
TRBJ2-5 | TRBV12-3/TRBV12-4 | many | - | CASSSSGGTETQYF | TGTGCCAGCAGTTCCTCCGGGGGCACGGAGACCCAGTACTTC
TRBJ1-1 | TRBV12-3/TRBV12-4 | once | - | CASSPLGVGRTEAFF | TGTGCCAGCAGTCCCTTGGGGGTGGGAAGGACTGAAGCTTTCTTT
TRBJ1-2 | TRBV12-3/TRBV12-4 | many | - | CASSLQAGTNYGYTF | TGTGCCAGCAGTTTACAGGCAGGGACGAACTATGGCTACACCTTC
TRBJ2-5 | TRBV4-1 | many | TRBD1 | CASSHKRGTAEETQYF | TGCGCCAGCAGCCACAAAAGGGGGACAGCTGAGGAGACCCAGTACTTC